This TCR beta chain was recorded in a study of blood T cell repertoires in COVID-19. Background on the study: The United States, Italy and Spain were the sources of the acute and convalescent COVID-19 samples.

Germline-derived CDR1 and CDR2 are SGHRS and YFSETQ. CDR3 length equals 14 residues. The V gene end was trimmed by 7 bases and the J gene end by 4 bases; junction bases not matched to a gene: 9. Generated by immunoSEQ multiplex PCR, the TCRdb table keeps only in-frame clones and is missing some. The sample records tens of thousands of clones, 80% to 90% being singletons. This clone was observed a single time. Specimen: peripheral blood. The TCR originated in a man over 45 with acute or convalescent COVID-19. This chain links TRBV5-1 with TRBJ2-3; 7 bases map to TRBD1. In DNA, the CDR3 is TGCGCCAGCTTTGGACAGGCCTCGTCAGATACGCAGTATTTT. It translates to CASFGQASSDTQYF.